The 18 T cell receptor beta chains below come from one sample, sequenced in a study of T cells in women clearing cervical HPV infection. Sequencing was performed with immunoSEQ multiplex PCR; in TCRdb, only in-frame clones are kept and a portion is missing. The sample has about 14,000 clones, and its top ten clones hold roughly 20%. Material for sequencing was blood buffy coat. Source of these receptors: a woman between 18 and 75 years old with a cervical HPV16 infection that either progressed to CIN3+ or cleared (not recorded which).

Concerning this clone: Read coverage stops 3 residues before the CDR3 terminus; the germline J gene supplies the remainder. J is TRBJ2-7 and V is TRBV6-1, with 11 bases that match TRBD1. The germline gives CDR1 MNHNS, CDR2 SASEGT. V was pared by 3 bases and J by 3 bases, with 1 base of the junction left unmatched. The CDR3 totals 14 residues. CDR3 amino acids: CASSEGTGGYEQYF. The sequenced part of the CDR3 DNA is TGTGCCAGCAGTGAGGGGACAGGGGGCTACGAG.

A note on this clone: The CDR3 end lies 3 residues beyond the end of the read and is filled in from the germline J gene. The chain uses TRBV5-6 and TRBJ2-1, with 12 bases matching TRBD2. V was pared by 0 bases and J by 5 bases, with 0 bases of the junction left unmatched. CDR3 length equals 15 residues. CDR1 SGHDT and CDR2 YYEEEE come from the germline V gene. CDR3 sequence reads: CASSLGLAGDNEQFF. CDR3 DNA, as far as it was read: TGTGCCAGCAGCTTGGGACTAGCGGGGGACAATGAG.

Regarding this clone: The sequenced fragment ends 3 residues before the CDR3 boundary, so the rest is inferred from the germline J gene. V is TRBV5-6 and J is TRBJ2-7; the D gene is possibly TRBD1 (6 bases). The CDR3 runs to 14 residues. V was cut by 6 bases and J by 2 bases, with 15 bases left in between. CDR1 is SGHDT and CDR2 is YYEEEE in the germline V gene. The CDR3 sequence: CASTPGTFTYEQYF. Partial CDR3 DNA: TGTGCCAGCACCCCCGGGACATTTACCTACGAG.

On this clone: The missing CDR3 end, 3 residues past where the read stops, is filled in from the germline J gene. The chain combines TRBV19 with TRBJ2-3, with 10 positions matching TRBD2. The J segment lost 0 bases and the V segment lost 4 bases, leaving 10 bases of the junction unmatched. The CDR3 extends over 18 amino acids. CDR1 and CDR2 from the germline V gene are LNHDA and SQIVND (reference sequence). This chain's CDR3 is CASSTGPTSGTSTDTQYF. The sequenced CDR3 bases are TGTGCCAGTAGTACAGGCCCCACTAGCGGGACTAGCACAGATACG. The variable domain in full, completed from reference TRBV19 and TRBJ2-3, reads DGGITQSPKYLFRKEGQNVTLSCEQNLNHDAMYWYRQDPGQGLRLIYYSQIVNDFQKGDIAEGYSVSREKKESFPLTVTSAQKNPTAFYLCASSTGPTSGTSTDTQYFGPGTRLTVL.

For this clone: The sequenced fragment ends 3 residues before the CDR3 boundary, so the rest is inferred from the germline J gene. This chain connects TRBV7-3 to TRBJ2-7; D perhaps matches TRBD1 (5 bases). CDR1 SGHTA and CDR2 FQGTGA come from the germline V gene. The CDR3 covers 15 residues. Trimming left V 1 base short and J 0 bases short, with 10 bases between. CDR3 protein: CASSLSAGNSYEQYF. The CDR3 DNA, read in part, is TGTGCCAGCAGCTTAAGCGCAGGGAACTCCTACGAG. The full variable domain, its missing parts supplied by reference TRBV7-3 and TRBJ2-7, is GAGVSQTPSNKVTEKGKYVELRCDPISGHTALYWYRQSLGQGPEFLIYFQGTGAADDSGLPNDRFFAVRPEGSVSTLKIQRTERGDSAVYLCASSLSAGNSYEQYFGPGTRLTVT.

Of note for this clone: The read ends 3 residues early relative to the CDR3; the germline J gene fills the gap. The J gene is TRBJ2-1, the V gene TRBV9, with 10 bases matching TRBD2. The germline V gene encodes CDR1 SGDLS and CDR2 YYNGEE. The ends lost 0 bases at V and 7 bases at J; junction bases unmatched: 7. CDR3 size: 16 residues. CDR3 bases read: TGTGCCAGCAGCGTAGACCCAGCGGGGGGGCTTAATGAG. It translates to CASSVDPAGGLNE. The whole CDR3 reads CASSVDPAGGLNEQFF.

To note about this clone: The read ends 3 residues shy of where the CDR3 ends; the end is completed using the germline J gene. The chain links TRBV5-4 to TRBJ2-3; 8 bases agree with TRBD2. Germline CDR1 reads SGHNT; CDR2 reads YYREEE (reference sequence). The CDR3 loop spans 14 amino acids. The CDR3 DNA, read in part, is TGTGCCAGCAGCTTAACTAGCGGACAAGAGACG. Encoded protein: CASSLTSGQET. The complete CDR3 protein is CASSLTSGQETQYF.

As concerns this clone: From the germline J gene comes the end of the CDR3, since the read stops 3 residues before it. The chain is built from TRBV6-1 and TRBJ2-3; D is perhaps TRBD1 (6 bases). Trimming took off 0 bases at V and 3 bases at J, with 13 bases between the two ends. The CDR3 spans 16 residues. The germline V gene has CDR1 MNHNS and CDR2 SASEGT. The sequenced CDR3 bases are TGTGCCAGCAGTGAAGCTCAGGGGAGAAAGACAGATACG. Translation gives CASSEAQGRKTDT. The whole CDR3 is CASSEAQGRKTDTQYF.

CDR3: CASGQGQETQYF. The part of the CDR3 DNA that was read is TGCGCCAGCGGTCAGGGTCAAGAGACC. The chain couples TRBV5-1 to TRBJ2-5; TRBD1 is a possible D gene (5 bases). The read stops 3 residues short of the end of the CDR3; the missing end is completed from the germline J gene. Between the trimmed V and J ends, which lost 7 bases and 2 bases, there was a span of 9 bases. CDR3 length: 12 residues. Germline V gene sequence: CDR1 SGHRS, CDR2 YFSETQ.

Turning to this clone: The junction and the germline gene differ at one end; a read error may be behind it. CDR3 amino acids: CASSRTGLGETQYF. CDR3 DNA, as far as it was read: TGTGCTAGCAGCCGGACAGGTTTAGGGGAGACC. The V and J genes are TRBV7-7 and TRBJ2-5; 7 positions agree with TRBD1. Read sequence stops 3 residues before the CDR3 end, and the germline J gene provides the missing end. The CDR3 contains 14 residues. Germline CDR1 SSHAT, CDR2 FNYEAQ (reference sequence).

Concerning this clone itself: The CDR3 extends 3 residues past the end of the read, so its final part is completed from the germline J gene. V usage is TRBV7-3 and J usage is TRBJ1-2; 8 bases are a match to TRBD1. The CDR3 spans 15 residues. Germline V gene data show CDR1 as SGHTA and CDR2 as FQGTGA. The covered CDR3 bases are TGTGCCAGCAGCCCCGGGACAGGACCCCTTAATGAC. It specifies CASSPGTGPLND. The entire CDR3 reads CASSPGTGPLNDYTF.

The CDR3 region is CSAEIETGAGTDTQYF. CDR3 DNA (partial): TGCAGTGCTGAAATCGAGACAGGGGCGGGCACAGATACG. The rearrangement links TRBV20-1 to TRBJ2-3; TRBD1 matches at 8 bases. The read terminates 3 residues ahead of where the CDR3 ends, so the germline J gene completes it. The V and J ends lost 5 bases and 1 base, in that order; junction bases with no gene match: 11. The CDR3 runs to 16 residues. Germline values: CDR1 DFQATT, CDR2 SNEGSKA (reference sequence).

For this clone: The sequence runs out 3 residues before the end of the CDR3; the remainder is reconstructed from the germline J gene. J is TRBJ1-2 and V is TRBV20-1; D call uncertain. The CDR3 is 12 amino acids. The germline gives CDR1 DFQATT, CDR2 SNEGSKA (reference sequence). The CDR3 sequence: CSARDGQRGYTF. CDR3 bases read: TGCAGTGCTAGAGATGGGCAGCGGGGC.

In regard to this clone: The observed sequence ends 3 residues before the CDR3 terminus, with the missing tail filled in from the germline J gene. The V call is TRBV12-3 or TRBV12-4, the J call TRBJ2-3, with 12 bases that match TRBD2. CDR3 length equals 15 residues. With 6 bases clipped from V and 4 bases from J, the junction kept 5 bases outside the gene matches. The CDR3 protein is CASRPGLAGPDTQYF. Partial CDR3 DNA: TGTGCCAGCAGGCCCGGACTAGCGGGGCCAGATACG.

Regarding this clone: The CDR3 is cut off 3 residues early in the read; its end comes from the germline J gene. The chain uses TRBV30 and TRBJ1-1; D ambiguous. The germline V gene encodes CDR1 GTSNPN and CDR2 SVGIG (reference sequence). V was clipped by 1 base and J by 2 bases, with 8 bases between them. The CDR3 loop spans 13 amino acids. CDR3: CAWSGQINTEAFF. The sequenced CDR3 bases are TGTGCCTGGAGTGGGCAAATTAACACTGAA. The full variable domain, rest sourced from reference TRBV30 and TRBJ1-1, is SQTIHQWPATLVQPVGSPLSLECTVEGTSNPNLYWYRQAAGRGLQLLFYSVGIGQISSEVPQNLSASRPQDRQFILSSKKLLLSDSGFYLCAWSGQINTEAFFGQGTRLTVV.

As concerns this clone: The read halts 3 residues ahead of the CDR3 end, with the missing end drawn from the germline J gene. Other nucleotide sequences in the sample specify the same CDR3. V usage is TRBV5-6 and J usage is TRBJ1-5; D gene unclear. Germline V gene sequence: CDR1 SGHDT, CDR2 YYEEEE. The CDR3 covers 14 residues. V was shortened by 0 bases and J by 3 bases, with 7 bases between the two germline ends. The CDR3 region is CASSLGLVNQPQHF. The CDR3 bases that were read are TGTGCCAGCAGCTTGGGTTTAGTCAATCAGCCC.

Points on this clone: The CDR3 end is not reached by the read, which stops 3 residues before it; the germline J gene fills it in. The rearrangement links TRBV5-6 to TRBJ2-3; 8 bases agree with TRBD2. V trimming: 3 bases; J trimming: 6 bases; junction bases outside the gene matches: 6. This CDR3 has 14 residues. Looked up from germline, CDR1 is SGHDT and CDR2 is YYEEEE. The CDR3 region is CASSSLAGSDTQYF. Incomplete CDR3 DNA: TGTGCCAGCAGCTCGTTAGCGGGGAGCGATACG.

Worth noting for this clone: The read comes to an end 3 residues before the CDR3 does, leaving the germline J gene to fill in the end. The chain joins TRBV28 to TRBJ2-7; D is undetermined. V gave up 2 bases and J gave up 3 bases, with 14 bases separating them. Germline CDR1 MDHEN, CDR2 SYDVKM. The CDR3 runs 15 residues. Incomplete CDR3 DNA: TGTGCCAGCAGTTTAGTGAAAGGTAACCTCTACGAG. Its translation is CASSLVKGNLYE. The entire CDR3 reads CASSLVKGNLYEQYF.